Sequencing of this T cell receptor beta chain was carried out in a study of breast tumors, draining lymph nodes, adjacent tissues. TCRdb re-called the multiplex PCR reads with MiXCR, one entry per CDR3 protein. The table lists over 150,000 distinct CDR3 sequences, approximately 30% of them singletons, with 4.3% in the top ten. At least ten counts were recorded for this clonotype. Its antigen is undetermined. The lymph nodes were axillary draining lymph nodes from breast cancer patients. Broader study findings: Luminal-like breast cancer showed significantly higher tumor–nontumor repertoire similarity than basal-like. Tumor repertoires ranked between lymph nodes and nontumor tissue in diversity, with V and J gene preferences. Data fit most tumor T cells coming from lymph node, expanding in tumor.

With 6 bases clipped from V and 7 bases from J, the junction kept 6 bases outside the gene matches. The germline V gene has CDR1 LNHDA and CDR2 SQIVND (reference sequence). This CDR3 has 13 amino acids. Sample: axillary lymph node tissue. This TCR was sampled from a female donor with breast cancer. Some clones in this sample may be carry-over from other donors' samples. The gene calls are TRBV19 and TRBJ1-2; 9 positions match TRBD1. The CDR3 loop is CASRRDREIGYTF. The DNA of the CDR3 is TGTGCCAGTAGGAGGGACAGGGAAATTGGCTACACCTTC.